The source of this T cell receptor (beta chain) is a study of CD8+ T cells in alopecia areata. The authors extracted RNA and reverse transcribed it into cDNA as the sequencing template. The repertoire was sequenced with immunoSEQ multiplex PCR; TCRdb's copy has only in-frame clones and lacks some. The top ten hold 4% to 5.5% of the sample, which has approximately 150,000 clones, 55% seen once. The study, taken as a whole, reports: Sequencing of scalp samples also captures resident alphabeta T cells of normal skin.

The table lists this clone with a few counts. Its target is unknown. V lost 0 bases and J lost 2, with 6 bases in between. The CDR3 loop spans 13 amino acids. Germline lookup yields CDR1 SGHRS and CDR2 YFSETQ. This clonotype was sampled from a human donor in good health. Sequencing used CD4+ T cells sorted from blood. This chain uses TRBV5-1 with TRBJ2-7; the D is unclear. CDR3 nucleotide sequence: TGCGCCAGCAGCTTGGGCAGAGCCTACGAGCAGTACTTC. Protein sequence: CASSLGRAYEQYF.